These 25 T cell receptor beta chains were all obtained from the same sample, sequenced in a study of T cells in Graves' hyperthyroidism and ophthalmopathy. Researchers amplified the TCR beta CDR3 regions from RNA transcripts. First-round RT-PCR with HTBI primers amplified the TCR CDR3 region. TCRdb independently ran MiXCR on the multiplex PCR reads; one entry per CDR3 protein. The table records approximately 600,000 distinct CDR3 sequences, around 14% of them present only once. The specimen was blood. The receptors shown here come from a woman aged 18 to 35 with Graves' ophthalmopathy.

This clonotype was detected ten times or more. The J gene is TRBJ2-5, the V gene TRBV7-2; D may be TRBD1 (6 bases). CDR1 is SGHTA, CDR2 FQGNSA, per germline. The CDR3 length is 13 residues. V dropped 4 bases and J dropped 4 bases, with 10 bases sitting between them. The CDR3 DNA reads TGTGCCAGCAGCTCCCAGGACAGAGAGACCCAGTACTTC. It is translated as CASSSQDRETQYF.

The V gene is TRBV29-1, the J gene TRBJ1-2, with 8 bases lining up with TRBD1. The CDR3 consists of 13 residues. Germline-derived CDR1 and CDR2 are SQVTM and ANQGSEA. J was trimmed by 3 bases and V by 3 bases; bases with no gene match: 3. The CDR3 DNA follows: TGCAGCGTTGAGGGACAGGTGCACTATGGCTACACCTTC. The encoded protein is CSVEGQVHYGYTF.

This clonotype was seen at least ten times. V is TRBV6-1 and J is TRBJ1-1; possible D gene TRBD1, 5 bases. Germline CDR1 reads MNHNS; CDR2 reads SASEGT. Trimming pared 6 bases from V and 2 bases from J, leaving 13 bases between. This CDR3 has 14 amino acids. The CDR3 DNA is TGTGCCAGCAGAGGGGATGGGGTTAACACTGAAGCTTTCTTT. This gives the protein CASRGDGVNTEAFF.

This clonotype appeared many times. V usage is TRBV28 and J usage is TRBJ2-3, with TRBD1 matching 7 bases. V dropped 5 bases and J dropped 2; count of bases not matched to a gene: 10. The V gene's germline CDR1 is MDHEN and CDR2 SYDVKM. This CDR3 has 16 amino acids. Written as DNA, the CDR3 is TGTGCCAGCAGTCTACGATCGGACAGGCTCACAGATACGCAGTATTTT. It encodes CASSLRSDRLTDTQYF.

The chain recombines TRBV7-9 with TRBJ1-1; the D gene is possibly TRBD1 (6 bases). Germline V gene lookup returns CDR1 SEHNR and CDR2 FQNEAQ (reference sequence). This CDR3 comprises 15 residues. Trimming left V 6 bases short and J 3 bases short, with 17 bases between. The CDR3 protein is CASRGRQVGDTEAFF. DNA for the CDR3: TGTGCCAGCAGAGGCCGACAGGTCGGGGACACTGAAGCTTTCTTT. Filled out from reference TRBV7-9 and TRBJ1-1, the complete variable domain reads DTGVSQNPRHKITKRGQNVTFRCDPISEHNRLYWYRQTLGQGPEFLTYFQNEAQLEKSRLLSDRFSAERPKGSFSTLEIQRTEQGDSAMYLCASRGRQVGDTEAFFGQGTRLTVV.

This clonotype has only a few counts. The J gene is TRBJ2-4, the V gene TRBV7-9; TRBD1 matches at 10 bases. V trimming: 4 bases; J trimming: 0 bases; junction bases outside the gene matches: 3. Per the germline V gene, CDR1 is SEHNR and CDR2 is FQNEAQ (reference sequence). CDR3 size: 16 residues. The CDR3 DNA reads TGTGCCAGCAGCTCCGGGACAGGGGAAGCCAAAAACATTCAGTACTTC. Translated, it gives CASSSGTGEAKNIQYF.

This clonotype was counted ten times or more. V usage is TRBV7-9 and J usage is TRBJ2-5, with 7 bases fitting TRBD1. This CDR3 is 15 amino acids long. With V trimmed by 6 bases and J by 2 bases, 9 bases remained unmatched. CDR1 and CDR2 from the germline V gene are SEHNR and FQNEAQ (reference sequence). CDR3 sequence: CASRGQQNNQETQYF. CDR3 sequence (DNA): TGTGCCAGCAGGGGACAGCAAAACAATCAAGAGACCCAGTACTTC.

In this sample, this clonotype turned up a few times. The chain links TRBV29-1 to TRBJ1-1; unclear D gene. The V end was cut by 4 bases, the J end by 5 bases, with 11 bases between. Germline lookup yields CDR1 SQVTM and CDR2 ANQGSEA. This CDR3 is built from 12 residues. The CDR3 sequence: CSVAQSRTEAFF. CDR3 coding DNA: TGCAGCGTTGCACAGTCGAGGACTGAAGCTTTCTTT. The variable domain in full, with the rest retrieved from reference TRBV29-1 and TRBJ1-1, is SAVISQKPSRDICQRGTSLTIQCQVDSQVTMMFWYRQQPGQSLTLIATANQGSEATYESGFVIDKFPISRPNLTFSTLTVSNMSPEDSSIYLCSVAQSRTEAFFGQGTRLTVV.

J is TRBJ2-1 and V is TRBV7-6; either TRBD1 or TRBD2 may fit D (5 bases each). The CDR3 contains 18 residues. The germline V and J ends were trimmed by 2 bases and 5 bases, with 22 bases remaining between them. The germline gives CDR1 SGHVS, CDR2 FNYEAQ. This CDR3 reads CASSLRFRVGEKHNEQFF. DNA of the CDR3: TGTGCCAGCAGCTTAAGGTTTCGGGTGGGGGAGAAACACAATGAGCAGTTCTTC.

Only a few counts were recorded for this clonotype. V is TRBV13 and J is TRBJ1-6; no clear D. Germline values: CDR1 PRHDT, CDR2 FYEKMQ (reference sequence). V gave up 4 bases and J gave up 11 bases, with 18 bases separating them. The CDR3 is 15 residues long. CDR3 nucleotides: TGTGCCAGCAGCTCCCAAATGTTCGTTACGACACCCCTCCACTTT. Translation gives CASSSQMFVTTPLHF.

This clonotype was counted a few times. The J gene is TRBJ2-2, the V gene TRBV10-3; D gene uncertain. CDR1 is ENHRY and CDR2 is SYGVKD in the germline V gene. The CDR3 loop spans 13 amino acids. The V and J ends lost 5 bases and 8 bases respectively, with 12 bases between them. The DNA of the CDR3 is TGTGCCATCAGTCAAATGGACGAAGGGGAGCTGTTTTTT. Its translation is CAISQMDEGELFF.

This clonotype came up a few times. This sequence joins TRBV11-3 and TRBJ2-1; TRBD2 agrees at 7 bases. Germline V gene sequence: CDR1 SGHNT, CDR2 YENEEA. This CDR3 contains 17 residues. J gave up 0 bases and V 1 base, and 6 bases lay outside the gene matches. In DNA form, the CDR3 reads TGTGCCAGCAGCTTAGTGTCTCTAGCGGCCTCCTACAATGAGCAGTTCTTC. Its translation: CASSLVSLAASYNEQFF.

For this clonotype: A much larger clone differs by one base, so this may be a read error. The chain is built from TRBV6-2 or TRBV6-3 and TRBJ1-5; D possibly corresponds to TRBD1 (5 bases). Germline loops: CDR1 MNHEY, CDR2 SVGEGT. This CDR3 is 14 amino acids long. The CDR3 loop reads CAGSDPGGSQPQHF. The DNA of the CDR3 is TGTGCCGGCAGTGACCCTGGGGGGAGTCAGCCCCAGCATTTT.

Note on this clonotype: This may be a read error, as it is one base from a much larger clone. The chain joins TRBV6-2 or TRBV6-3 to TRBJ1-2, with D hard to call. This CDR3 has 15 amino acids. From germline, CDR1 is MNHEY and CDR2 SVGEGT. The V gene lost 5 bases and the J gene lost 6 bases, with 19 bases spanning the gap. CDR3 region: CASSESYPGEDGYTF. The CDR3 nucleotides are TGTGCCAGCAGTGAGTCGTATCCGGGTGAGGATGGCTACACCTTC.

This clonotype appeared many times. This chain links TRBV6-5 with TRBJ2-1, with 12 bases identical to TRBD2. Trimming took 0 bases from V and 3 from J; bases not matched to a gene: 6. This CDR3 spans 18 amino acids. The germline gives CDR1 MNHEY, CDR2 SVGAGI. The CDR3: CASSYSNRGLAGYNEQFF. For the CDR3, the DNA is TGTGCCAGCAGTTACTCCAACCGGGGACTAGCGGGCTACAATGAGCAGTTCTTC.

In its sample, this clonotype was seen many times. The rearrangement links TRBV6-1 to TRBJ2-1; D gene unclear. Trimming shortened V by 1 base and J by 1 base, and 8 bases separated the two germline ends. This CDR3 region has 15 residues. Looked up from germline, CDR1 is MNHNS and CDR2 is SASEGT. The CDR3 spells CASSEGWLSYNEQFF. As DNA, the CDR3 is TGTGCCAGCAGTGAAGGTTGGTTATCCTACAATGAGCAGTTCTTC.

The rearrangement uses TRBV7-2 and TRBJ1-3; 8 bases match TRBD1. Germline lookup yields CDR1 SGHTA and CDR2 FQGNSA. This CDR3 has 20 residues. V lost 5 bases, J lost 4 bases, and 22 bases stayed unmatched. The CDR3 loop is CASSLRTGRFVVGFGNTIYF. The DNA for the CDR3 is TGTGCCAGCAGCCTCCGGACAGGGCGGTTTGTAGTAGGGTTCGGAAACACCATATATTTT.

This clonotype was seen more than once but under ten times. Written as DNA, the CDR3 is TGTGCCAGCAGCGCCCCGGGGGAACCCAATGAGCAGTTCTTC. It yields the protein CASSAPGEPNEQFF. The chain recombines TRBV28 with TRBJ2-1; TRBD2 might be the D (6 bases). Germline V gives CDR1 MDHEN, CDR2 SYDVKM. The CDR3 loop spans 14 amino acids. V gave up 6 bases and J gave up 6 bases, with 15 bases separating them.

In this sample, this clonotype turned up many times. The chain carries TRBV11-2 and TRBJ2-1, with TRBD2 matching over 7 bases. Germline V lookup: CDR1 SGHAT, CDR2 FQNNGV. V shed 1 base, J shed 7 bases, and the junction held 4 bases outside the gene matches. The CDR3 loop spans 14 amino acids. The CDR3 nucleotides are TGTGCCAGCAGCTTAGTTGCGGGAGTGAATGAGCAGTTCTTC. The encoded protein is CASSLVAGVNEQFF.

In its sample, this clonotype was seen many times. The chain links TRBV2 to TRBJ1-1, with no clear D. Germline V gene lookup returns CDR1 SNHLY and CDR2 FYNNEI. The CDR3 runs to 13 residues. V was clipped by 6 bases and J by 3 bases, with 11 bases between them. CDR3 DNA sequence: TGTGCCAGCAGAAATAGGTGGGACACTGAAGCTTTCTTT. Protein product: CASRNRWDTEAFF.

This clonotype appeared many times. The V and J genes are TRBV20-1 and TRBJ1-2; D gene unclear. The CDR3 runs 12 residues. Germline loops: CDR1 DFQATT, CDR2 SNEGSKA (reference sequence). The V and J ends lost 5 bases and 4 bases respectively, with 11 bases between them. The CDR3 sequence is CSAQQDFYGYTF. The CDR3 DNA is TGCAGTGCTCAACAAGATTTCTATGGCTACACCTTC.

This clonotype has a handful of counts. The chain couples TRBV7-6 to TRBJ1-1; D is unresolved. This CDR3 has 15 amino acids. From germline, CDR1 is SGHVS and CDR2 FNYEAQ. Trimming pared 8 bases from V and 0 bases from J, leaving 16 bases between. The CDR3, as DNA: TGTGCCAGCCGACCAAGGACGGATATGAACACTGAAGCTTTCTTT. This sequence encodes CASRPRTDMNTEAFF.

The sample holds a few counts of this clonotype. The DNA of the CDR3 is TGTGCCAGCAGCTTAGGGGCGTGGGGGGCTAATGAAAAACTGTTTTTT. Translating it yields CASSLGAWGANEKLFF. The gene calls are TRBV11-2 and TRBJ1-4, with a possible D match to TRBD1 (5 bases). From germline, CDR1 is SGHAT and CDR2 FQNNGV. CDR3 length: 16 residues. V lost 1 base to trimming and J lost 3 bases, with 12 bases between them.

This clonotype was seen only a few times. This chain joins TRBV19 and TRBJ2-1; 7 positions agree with TRBD2. The V gene end was trimmed by 4 bases and the J gene end by 4 bases; junction bases not matched to a gene: 7. CDR1 is LNHDA, CDR2 SQIVND, per germline (reference sequence). This CDR3 comprises 15 residues. The chain's CDR3 is CASSNPSGPYNEQFF. CDR3 DNA sequence: TGTGCCAGTAGTAACCCTAGCGGACCTTACAATGAGCAGTTCTTC.

The table lists this clonotype with many counts. The CDR3 coding sequence is TGTGCCAGCAGTTTGGCGGATTTTATCGAGACCCAGTACTTC. It encodes CASSLADFIETQYF. The chain carries TRBV12-3 or TRBV12-4 and TRBJ2-5; D uncertain. CDR3 length: 14 amino acids. V lost 3 bases and J lost 5, with 13 bases in between.